This T cell receptor (beta chain) is from a study of cytomegalovirus exposure and HLA in healthy donors. On the study more broadly: Out of 398 genotyped donors, about 80% belonged to the Caucasian-associated ancestry cluster.

13 Jbeta primers and 60 Vbeta primers were used for the PCR. Produced via immunoSEQ multiplex PCR; TCRdb's table is partial and in-frame only. The sample includes about 160,000 clones, 75% to 90% of them seen just once. This clone was seen just once. What was sequenced was PBMCs. The TCR sequence derives from a male donor in good health and CMV-seropositive.

This CDR3 reads CASSSYGTGIYEQYF. DNA of the CDR3: TGTGCCAGCAGCTCCTACGGGACAGGGATCTACGAGCAGTACTTC. The chain uses TRBV9 and TRBJ2-7, with 9 bases matching TRBD1. The CDR3 covers 15 residues. Germline V lookup: CDR1 SGDLS, CDR2 YYNGEE. Trimming at V came to 4 bases and at J to 3 bases, leaving 8 bases not matched to a gene.